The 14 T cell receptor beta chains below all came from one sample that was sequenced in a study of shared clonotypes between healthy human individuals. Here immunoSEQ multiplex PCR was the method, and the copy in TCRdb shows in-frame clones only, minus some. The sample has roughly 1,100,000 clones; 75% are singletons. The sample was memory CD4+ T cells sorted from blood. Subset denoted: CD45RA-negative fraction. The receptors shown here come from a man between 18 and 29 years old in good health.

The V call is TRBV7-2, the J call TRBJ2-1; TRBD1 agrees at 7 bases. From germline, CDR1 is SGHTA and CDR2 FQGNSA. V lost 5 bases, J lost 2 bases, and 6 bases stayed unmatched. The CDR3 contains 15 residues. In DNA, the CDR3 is TGTGCCAGCAGCCGACAGGGAGTCACCTACAATGAGCAGTTCTTC. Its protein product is CASSRQGVTYNEQFF.

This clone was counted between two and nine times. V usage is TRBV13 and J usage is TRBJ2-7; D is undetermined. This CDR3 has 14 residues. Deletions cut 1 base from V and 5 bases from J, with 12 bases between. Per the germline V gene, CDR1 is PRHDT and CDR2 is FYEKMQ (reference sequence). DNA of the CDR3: TGTGCCAGCAGCTTAGTCTCACGGCCCCACGAGCAGTACTTC. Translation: CASSLVSRPHEQYF.

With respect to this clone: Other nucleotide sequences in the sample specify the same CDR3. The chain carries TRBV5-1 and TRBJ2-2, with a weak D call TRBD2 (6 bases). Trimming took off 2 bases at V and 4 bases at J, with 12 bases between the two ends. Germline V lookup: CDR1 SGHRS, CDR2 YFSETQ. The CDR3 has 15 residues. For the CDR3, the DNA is TGCGCCAGCAGCTTCTCGGGGGTCGGCACCGGGGAGCTGTTTTTT. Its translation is CASSFSGVGTGELFF.

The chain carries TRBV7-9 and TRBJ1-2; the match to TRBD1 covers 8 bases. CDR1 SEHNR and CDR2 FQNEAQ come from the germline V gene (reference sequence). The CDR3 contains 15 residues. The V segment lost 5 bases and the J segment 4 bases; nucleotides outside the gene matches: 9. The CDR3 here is CASSKTGAESYGYTF. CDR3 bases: TGTGCCAGCAGCAAGACAGGGGCGGAGAGCTATGGCTACACCTTC.

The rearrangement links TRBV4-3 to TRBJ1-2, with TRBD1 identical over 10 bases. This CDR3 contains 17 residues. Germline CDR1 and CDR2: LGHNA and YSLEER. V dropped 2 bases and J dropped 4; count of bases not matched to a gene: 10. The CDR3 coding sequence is TGCGCCAGCAGCCAATCCTCAGCTGGACAGGGGGGCTATGGCTACACCTTC. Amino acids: CASSQSSAGQGGYGYTF.

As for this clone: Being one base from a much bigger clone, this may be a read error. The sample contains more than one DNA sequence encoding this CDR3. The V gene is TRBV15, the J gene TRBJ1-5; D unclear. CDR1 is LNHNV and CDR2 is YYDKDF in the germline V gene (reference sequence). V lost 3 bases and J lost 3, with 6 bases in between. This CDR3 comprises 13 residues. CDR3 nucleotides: TGTGCCACCAGCAGGGATCCCAATCAGCCCCAGCATTTT. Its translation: CATSRDPNQPQHF.

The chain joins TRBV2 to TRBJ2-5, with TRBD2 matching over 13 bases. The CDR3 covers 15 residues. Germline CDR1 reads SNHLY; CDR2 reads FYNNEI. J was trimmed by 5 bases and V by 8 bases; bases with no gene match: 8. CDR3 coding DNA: TGTGCCAGCTCACTAGCGGGGGGGAGTCGGGAGACCCAGTACTTC. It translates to CASSLAGGSRETQYF.

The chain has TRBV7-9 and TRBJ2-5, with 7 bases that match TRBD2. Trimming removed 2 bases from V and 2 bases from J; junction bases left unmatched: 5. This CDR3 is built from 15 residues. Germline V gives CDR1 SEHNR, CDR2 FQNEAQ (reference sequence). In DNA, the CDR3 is TGTGCCAGCAGCTTATATTTGGGGGGGCAAGAGACCCAGTACTTC. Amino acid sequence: CASSLYLGGQETQYF.

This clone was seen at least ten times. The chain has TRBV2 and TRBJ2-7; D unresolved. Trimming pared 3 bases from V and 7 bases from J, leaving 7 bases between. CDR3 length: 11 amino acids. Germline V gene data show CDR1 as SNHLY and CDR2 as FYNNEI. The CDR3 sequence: CASSDSPEQYF. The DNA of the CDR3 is TGTGCCAGCAGTGATTCCCCTGAGCAGTACTTC.

This CDR3 reads CASSPDNRGGYGYTF. The CDR3 DNA reads as TGTGCCAGCAGCCCTGATAACAGGGGAGGCTATGGCTACACCTTC. This sequence joins TRBV5-5 and TRBJ1-2; TRBD1 agrees at 7 bases. The V gene's germline CDR1 is SGHKS and CDR2 YYEKEE (reference sequence). Losses at the gene ends were 4 bases for V and 4 bases for J; bases not matched to a gene: 10. CDR3 length equals 15 residues.

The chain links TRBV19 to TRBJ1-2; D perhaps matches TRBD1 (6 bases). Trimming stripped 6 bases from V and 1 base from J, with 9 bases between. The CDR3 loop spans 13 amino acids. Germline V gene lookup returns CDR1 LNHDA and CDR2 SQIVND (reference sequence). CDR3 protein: CASRADSNYGYTF. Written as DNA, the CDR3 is TGTGCCAGTAGGGCGGACAGTAACTATGGCTACACCTTC.

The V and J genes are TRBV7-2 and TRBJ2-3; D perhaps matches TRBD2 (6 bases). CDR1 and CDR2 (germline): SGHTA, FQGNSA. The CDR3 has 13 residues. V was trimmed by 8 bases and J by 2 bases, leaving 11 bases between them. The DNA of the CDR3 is TGTGCCAGCTGCGCGGGGATCACAGATACGCAGTATTTT. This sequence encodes CASCAGITDTQYF.

CDR3 in DNA: TGTGCCACCAGCAGACCGGGACAGGGCTATGGCTACACCTTC. Its translation is CATSRPGQGYGYTF. The chain links TRBV15 to TRBJ1-2, with 9 positions matching TRBD1. Germline lookup yields CDR1 LNHNV and CDR2 YYDKDF (reference sequence). There are 14 residues in the CDR3. Trimming cost V 2 bases and J 4 bases; bases outside gene matches: 2. The full variable domain, its missing parts supplied by reference TRBV15 and TRBJ1-2, is DAMVIQNPRYQVTQFGKPVTLSCSQTLNHNVMYWYQQKSSQAPKLLFHYYDKDFNNEADTPDNFQSRRPNTSFCFLDIRSPGLGDTAMYLCATSRPGQGYGYTFGSGTRLTVV.

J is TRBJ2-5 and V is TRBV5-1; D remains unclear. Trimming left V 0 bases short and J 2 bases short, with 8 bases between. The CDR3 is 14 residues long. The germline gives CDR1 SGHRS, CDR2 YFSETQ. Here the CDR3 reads CASSLGWLQETQYF. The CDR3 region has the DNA TGCGCCAGCAGCTTGGGGTGGTTACAAGAGACCCAGTACTTC.